This T cell receptor (beta chain) was sequenced for a study of cytomegalovirus exposure and HLA in healthy donors (dated by TCRdb to about 2017). Notes on the research overall: An earlier analysis of approximately 640 of the donors reported roughly 270 Gb of sequence data and some 100 million unique TCR beta sequences from about 179 million T cells. An early release that covered fewer than 800 HLA-typed donors contained about 300 gigabases of sequencing data and tens of millions of unique TCR sequences. All discovery cohort repertoires had been generated using a single sequencing platform. The genetic ancestry cluster associated with self-reported Caucasian donors included roughly 84% of the 398 genotyped donors. HLA typing covered class I and class II loci at four-digit resolution. The study aimed to test whether signatures of past pathogen exposure could be identified by cataloging public T cell receptors. High-throughput TCR immunosequencing, statistical association of individual TCRs with disease status, and machine learning were combined to predict cytomegalovirus infection status. Because of strong linkage in the cohort, roughly 5 DR-DQ haplotypes were treated as single units for association and clustering. On average, around 240,000 unique TCR beta nucleotide sequences were sequenced per donor among roughly 430 genotyped donors of the cohort, with roughly 18% of those sequences being non-productive. Along with the roughly 670-subject first cohort, a separate validation cohort of more than 90 different subjects was used. In an earlier analysis of a few hundred of the donors, high-throughput TCR beta sequencing was used to judge whether each TCR beta V gene segment behaved as functional or pseudogenic. The later analysis used no new phenotypic data to find candidate immune exposures, relying instead on TCR beta sequences and their occurrence across donors. A later genetic analysis used genome-wide SNP genotypes for about 60% of the roughly 670 donors, treating that subset as a discovery cohort. Typing coverage differed by locus: A, B, C, DRB1 and DQB1 were typed in roughly 629-630 donors, DQA1 in 500 to 550, DPA1 in some 610, and DPB1 in just under 480. To study patterns of TCR occurrence, a later analysis re-analyzed previously published TCR beta repertoires from 550 to 800 donors and added high-resolution HLA genotyping. Alongside the repertoire data, information on donor age, sex, ethnicity and CMV serostatus was compiled. Using immunosequencing, the study profiled T cell repertoires from roughly 650 subjects and related those repertoires to cytomegalovirus serostatus. What the study reported, not specific to this receptor: Because counts were too low, about 15 rarely observed V segments, including chromosome 9 orphons, were left out of the earlier analysis of approximately 500 of the donors. The authors suggested that the approach could potentially be generalized to other disease states and immunological phenotypes. In a later genetic analysis, fewer N-insertions in productive TCRs were reported among donors in an Asian-associated ancestry cluster than the 666-donor mean. A cluster of highly shared sequence variants was judged likely to be a technical artifact of the sequencing pipeline. An earlier analysis of approximately 540 of the donors showed that most TCR beta V segments appeared in productive rearrangements either about 87% or about 30% of the time, which broadly matched IMGT annotations. When HLA alleles, especially DR and DQ, strongly co-occurred, attributing TCR associations to individual alleles was difficult. Sequencing depth was assumed to be roughly uniform across donors in the presence/absence analyses, though that assumption may not hold. Some IMGT-functional V segments, including TRBV6-2 and TRBV6-3, could not be distinguished by the 87-base-pair reads and were therefore excluded. In vitro tests confirmed that a few of the cytomegalovirus-associated TCR beta chains recognize cytomegalovirus antigens. A later analysis reported that several top co-occurrence clusters appeared linked to parvovirus B19, influenza, CMV and Epstein-Barr virus. Because HLA typing was missing for some donors at each locus, association tests included only the typed subset. The classifier was reported to diagnose cytomegalovirus status with high specificity and sensitivity in both the original and validation cohorts. Across donors, most TCR sequences were observed very rarely, whereas some public TCRs were present in many individuals. In this cohort, only TCR beta chains were sequenced, and detectable features were limited by the absence of alpha or paired-chain data. In a later analysis, most CMV-associated TCR beta chains were found to appear HLA-restricted, with HLA associations seemingly driven largely by CMV exposure. The only immune exposure information available for the cohort was CMV serostatus. A further reported finding was that TCR beta sequences accurately predicted the HLA-A and HLA-B alleles for most subjects in the first cohort. Correlated functional status among segregating V segments might reflect linkage disequilibrium, but an unknown experimental factor could not be ruled out. At a false discovery rate of 0.05, a later analysis linked 16,951 TCR beta sequences to specific HLA alleles. In a later analysis, the rate of TCR association differed among HLA loci, with DRB1 alleles having the most associated TCRs and HLA-C alleles having the fewest. In a later genetic analysis, a missense DCLRE1C variant was associated with V-gene and J-gene trimming of TCR beta chains, and the association was replicated in an independent cohort. A total of 150 to 200 TCR beta chains were listed by the study as associated with cytomegalovirus. In a later analysis, HLA-associated TCR beta chains showed more clonal expansion and lower generation probabilities than non-associated chains that were equally common.

This clone occurred once. Its antigen is currently not known. Qualities for individual bases were not recorded, and no much larger clone is one base off. Libraries came from the immunoSEQ multiplex PCR assay. For the multiplex PCR, a mixture combining 60 forward primers for TCR Vbeta segments and 13 reverse primers for TCR Jbeta segments was used. A multiplex PCR assay on genomic DNA amplified the CDR3 region of rearranged TCR beta genes. The Illumina HiSeq System was used to sequence the amplified TCR beta libraries as 87-base-pair reads. In the original analysis: In a later analysis, about 80 million unique TCR beta chains were counted across the 500 to 850 repertoires, and about 9.9 million of these chains were shared by at least two donors. To remove PCR and sequencing errors, raw reads were error-corrected and collapsed into unique sequences using a nearest-neighbor algorithm that merged closely related sequences. V, D and J gene segments were assigned by aligning CDR3 sequences to IMGT reference sequences. Each retained sequence needed at least a six-nucleotide match to both a V gene segment and a J gene segment. A rearrangement was called productive if the CDR3 had no stop codons and remained in frame with V and J, and every other rearrangement was called non-productive. Following IMGT convention, CDR3 was defined as the stretch from the second conserved V-encoded cysteine to the conserved J-encoded phenylalanine. The earlier analysis of 587 of the donors excluded sequences that lacked an unambiguous match to a single V gene segment. An earlier analysis of 587 of the donors called V segments functional above 56.7% productive rearrangements and segregating when the between-donor standard deviation exceeded 5%. A statistical classification framework was built for diagnosing cytomegalovirus status from the catalog of TCR beta chain sequences. A later analysis assigned V and J genes by comparing TCR nucleotide sequences with IMGT/GENE-DB human TR gene sequences. Using the TCRdist pipeline, a later analysis assigned CDR3 sequences along with most-parsimonious VDJ recombination scenarios. In a later analysis, each TCR beta chain was defined by its CDR3 amino acid sequence together with its V-gene family, and reads without a unique V-gene family were excluded. A later analysis removed roughly 590 highly shared, low-generation-probability nucleotide sequences to deal with suspected cross-contamination and a sequencing artifact. For each public chain, a later analysis derived a clonal expansion index from normalized ranks of inferred template counts within each repertoire. In a later analysis, generation probabilities were computed using a VDJ recombination model fitted to out-of-frame rearrangements, and the results were checked against IGoR. In a later analysis, TCR-TCR, TCR-HLA and TCR-CMV co-occurrence was scored with hypergeometric tests, and a repertoire-size bias correction was applied to TCR pairs. In a later analysis, false discovery rates were estimated by permuting HLA or CMV assignments 20 times. A later analysis grouped co-occurring TCRs with DBSCAN, adding TCRdist sequence similarity when clustering within HLA-allele-positive subsets. For co-occurrence clustering, repertoires with fewer than 30,000 or more than 120,000 public chains were excluded, along with about five repertoires with anomalous nucleotide sharing. TCRdb stores this immuneACCESS table with in-frame sequences only. Part of the clones is absent; in the studies checked, under half of the shortfall reflects unresolved V genes, and no reason is known for the rest. Clone size and the V and J calls come from that table; the DNA yielded D and trimming. The sample records over 150,000 clones, roughly 76% of which are singletons. The ten largest make up roughly 13% of the sample.

Reading from cysteine to phenylalanine, the CDR3 counts 13 amino acids. The DNA shown is the 39-base CDR3, in frame from base 1. The trim is 7 bases for V and 4 bases for J, with a gap of 16 bases between the germline ends. The germline V gene provides CDR1 SQVTM and CDR2 ANQGSEA. The cohort consisted of hundreds of healthy bone marrow donors. At the time of sampling, all cohort members were nominally healthy, though unrecorded immune exposures were likely present. The donor was CMV seronegative and was included in the group of a few hundred seronegative cohort members. Each donor provided a peripheral blood sample, and peripheral blood mononuclear cells were used for TCR beta sequencing. The Qiagen DNeasy Blood Extraction Kit was used to extract genomic DNA from the blood cell samples.

This receptor was identified in a woman aged 50 to 60 in good health and CMV-seronegative. Recombination joined TRBV29-1 with TRBJ1-1, with no reliable assignment of the D segment. What was sequenced was PBMCs. At the DNA level, the sequence is TGCAGCGCCCAAAAGTCGGCGGGCACTGAAGCTTTCTTT. The translation is CSAQKSAGTEAFF.